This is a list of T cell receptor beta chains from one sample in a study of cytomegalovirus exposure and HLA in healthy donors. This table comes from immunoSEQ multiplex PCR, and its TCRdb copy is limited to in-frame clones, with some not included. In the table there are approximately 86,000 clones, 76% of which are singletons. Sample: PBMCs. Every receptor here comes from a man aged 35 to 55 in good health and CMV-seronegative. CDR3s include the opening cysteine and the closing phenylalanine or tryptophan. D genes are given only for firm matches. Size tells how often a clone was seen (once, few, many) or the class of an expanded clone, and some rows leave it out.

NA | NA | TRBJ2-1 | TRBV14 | TGTGCCAGCAGCCAAGTTCCCCGGGGTCTCTCCCACAATGAGCAGTTCTTC | CASSQVPRGLSHNEQFF
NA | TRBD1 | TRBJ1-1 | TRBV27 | TGTGCCAGCATACGGTTCTCCGGGACAGGGGGATTAAACACTGAAGCTTTCTTT | CASIRFSGTGGLNTEAFF
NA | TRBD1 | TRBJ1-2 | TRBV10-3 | TGTGCCGCAACCGGGACAGGAGTCTATGGCTACACCTTC | CAATGTGVYGYTF
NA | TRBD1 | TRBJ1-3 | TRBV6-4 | TGTGCCAGCAGTGACAGGCAGGGGGAGAAAGGAAACACCATATATTTT | CASSDRQGEKGNTIYF
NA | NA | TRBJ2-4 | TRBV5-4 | TGTGCCAGCAGCACCGCCCCCTGGCGGGCCCCAAACATTCAGTACTTC | CASSTAPWRAPNIQYF
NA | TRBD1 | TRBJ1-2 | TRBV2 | TGTGCCAGCAGTAAAAACAGGGGGAATACAGATGGCTACACCTTC | CASSKNRGNTDGYTF
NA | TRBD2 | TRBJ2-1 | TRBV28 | TGTGCCAGCAGGTCTAGCGGCGAGGGATACAATGAGCAGTTCTTC | CASRSSGEGYNEQFF
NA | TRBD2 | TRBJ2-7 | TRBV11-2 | TGTGCCAGCAGCTTAGATGCGGGGGGCCACGAGCAGTACTTC | CASSLDAGGHEQYF
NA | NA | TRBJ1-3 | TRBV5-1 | TGCGCCAGCAGCTTGGATTCCAGGGCCAATAGAGGAAACACCATATATTTT | CASSLDSRANRGNTIYF
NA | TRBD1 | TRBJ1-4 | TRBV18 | TGTGCCAGCTCACCGGGGACAGATGAAAAACTGTTTTTT | CASSPGTDEKLFF
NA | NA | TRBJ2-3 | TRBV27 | TGTGCCAGCACTCTACTAGCAGCCTCTAGCACAGATACGCAGTATTTT | CASTLLAASSTDTQYF
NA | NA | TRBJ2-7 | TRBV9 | TGTGCCAGCAGCGTAGGAGGAGGGAGCCCCTACGAGCAGTACTTC | CASSVGGGSPYEQYF
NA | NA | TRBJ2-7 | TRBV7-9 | TGTGCCAGCAGCTCTCTCGGGTTCTCCTACGAGCAGTACTTC | CASSSLGFSYEQYF
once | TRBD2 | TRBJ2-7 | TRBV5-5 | TGTGCCAGCAGCCCCTCTAGCGGTACCTACGAGCAGTACTTC | CASSPSSGTYEQYF
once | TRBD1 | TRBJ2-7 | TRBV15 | TGTGCCACCAGAAAAACAGGGGACGGCGAGCAGTACTTC | CATRKTGDGEQYF
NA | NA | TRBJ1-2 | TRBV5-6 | TGTGCCAGCAGCTTGCCGCTAATACCAAACTATGGCTACACCTTC | CASSLPLIPNYGYTF
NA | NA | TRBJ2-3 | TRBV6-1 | TGTGCCAGCAGCCATGACGGGGGAGGCACAGATACGCAGTATTTT | CASSHDGGGTDTQYF
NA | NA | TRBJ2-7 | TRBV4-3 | TGCGCCAGCAGCCAAGTCCAGGGAAGCGCCTACGAGCAGTACTTC | CASSQVQGSAYEQYF
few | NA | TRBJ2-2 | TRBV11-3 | TGTGCCAGCAGCTTGAGCAACACCGGGGAGCTGTTTTTT | CASSLSNTGELFF
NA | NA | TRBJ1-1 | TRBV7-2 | TGTGCCAGCAGCTTAGGACGGCGGGGAACTGAAGCTTTCTTT | CASSLGRRGTEAFF